A selection of T cell receptor beta chains follows, all from one sample in a study of blood T cells in healthy people across ages. TCRdb re-derived calls from the 5' RACE reads in MiXCR, one entry per CDR3 protein. The table shows some 1.5 million distinct CDR3 sequences, with under 30% occurring only once. Sequencing was done on a sample of blood. The receptors originated from a woman aged 25 to 39 in good health. Both conserved end residues are part of each CDR3. The D gene is left open where the match is weak. Clone size is stated in some rows and not others, as once, few, many or a class when expanded.

abundance,d_gene,j_gene,v_gene,CDR3aa,CDR3nt
-,-,TRBJ1-1,TRBV27,CASSLKAGLNTEAFF,TGTGCCAGCAGTTTAAAGGCCGGGCTGAACACTGAAGCTTTCTTT
-,-,TRBJ2-7,TRBV28,CASSNQNLANYEQYF,TGTGCCAGCAGCAATCAGAACCTAGCGAACTACGAGCAGTACTTC
-,TRBD1,TRBJ1-2,TRBV7-9,CASSTTGGRGYTF,TGTGCCAGCAGCACAACAGGGGGCCGAGGCTACACCTTC
many,TRBD2,TRBJ2-1,TRBV10-3,CAISEDTSGRDEQFF,TGTGCCATCAGTGAGGATACTAGCGGGAGAGATGAGCAGTTCTTC
few,TRBD2,TRBJ2-5,TRBV7-3,CASLGGGHGETQYF,TGTGCCAGCTTAGGCGGGGGGCATGGGGAGACCCAGTACTTC
-,TRBD2,TRBJ2-1,TRBV20-1,CSARDTRPAGGPSSYNEQFF,TGCAGTGCTAGAGATACTCGGCCAGCGGGAGGTCCAAGCTCCTACAATGAGCAGTTCTTC
many,-,TRBJ2-3,TRBV10-3,CAISENPSTDTQYF,TGTGCCATCAGTGAGAACCCAAGCACAGATACGCAGTATTTT
-,TRBD2,TRBJ2-5,TRBV6-5,CASSYSRGAGGLVGEQYF,TGTGCCAGCAGTTACTCGAGGGGTGCGGGAGGGCTCGTGGGGGAGCAGTACTTC
-,TRBD1,TRBJ1-5,TRBV20-1,CSASYGQGGRPQHF,TGCAGTGCTAGTTACGGACAGGGGGGACGGCCCCAGCATTTT
few,-,TRBJ1-5,TRBV7-2,CASSLDVLPQHF,TGTGCCAGCAGCTTAGACGTCCTGCCCCAGCATTTT
-,-,TRBJ1-1,TRBV6-6,CAIAATVEGTEAFF,TGTGCCATTGCGGCGACTGTTGAAGGTACTGAAGCTTTCTTT
-,-,TRBJ2-7,TRBV5-1,CASSLANRHEQYF,TGCGCCAGCAGCTTGGCCAATCGTCACGAGCAGTACTTC
few,TRBD2,TRBJ2-1,TRBV11-2,CASSRRTSFYNEQFF,TGTGCCAGCAGCCGTAGGACTAGCTTCTACAATGAGCAGTTCTTC
-,-,TRBJ2-1,TRBV9,CASSGGKGNEQFF,TGTGCCAGCAGTGGAGGGAAGGGCAATGAGCAGTTCTTC
few,-,TRBJ2-7,TRBV12-3/TRBV12-4,CASSKYNEQYF,TGTGCCAGCAGCAAGTACAACGAGCAGTACTTC
-,-,TRBJ2-5,TRBV7-2,CSSRYGPGTSYQETQYF,TGTTCCAGCAGATATGGCCCCGGGACTTCGTACCAAGAGACCCAGTACTTC
many,TRBD1,TRBJ2-7,TRBV20-1,CSAGYRGASYEQYF,TGCAGTGCTGGGTACAGGGGAGCTTCCTACGAGCAGTACTTC
-,TRBD2,TRBJ2-1,TRBV9,CASSVGAGGLSEQFF,TGTGCCAGCAGCGTAGGAGCGGGAGGGCTCTCTGAGCAGTTCTTC
-,TRBD1,TRBJ2-7,TRBV9,CASSDTGTGTYEQYF,TGTGCCAGCAGCGATACCGGGACAGGGACCTACGAGCAGTACTTC
-,-,TRBJ2-3,TRBV5-1,CASSFNGPDTQYF,TGCGCCAGCAGCTTTAATGGTCCAGATACGCAGTATTTT
many,-,TRBJ2-5,TRBV20-1,CSATRGGDQETQYF,TGCAGTGCTACTAGAGGGGGGGATCAAGAGACCCAGTACTTC
few,-,TRBJ1-1,TRBV20-1,CSAKNWEAFF,TGCAGTGCTAAAAACTGGGAAGCTTTCTTT
-,TRBD1,TRBJ2-2,TRBV20-1,CSARTGVASNTGELFF,TGCAGTGCACGGACAGGGGTTGCCTCGAACACCGGGGAGCTGTTTTTT
few,-,TRBJ2-7,TRBV9,CASSVKPESYEQYF,TGTGCCAGCAGCGTCAAACCAGAGAGCTACGAGCAGTACTTC
-,-,TRBJ1-5,TRBV20-1,CSASGSAGTYQPQHF,TGCAGTGCTAGCGGATCGGCAGGTACTTATCAGCCCCAGCATTTT
-,TRBD2,TRBJ2-3,TRBV29-1,CSAGPGLQADTQYF,TGCAGCGCGGGACCGGGACTACAAGCGGATACGCAGTATTTT
-,TRBD1,TRBJ1-6,TRBV5-5,CASTSRTGVSPLHF,TGTGCCAGCACCTCCAGGACAGGGGTTTCACCCCTCCACTTT
-,-,TRBJ2-1,TRBV13,CASSSWGSGEQFF,TGTGCCAGCAGCTCCTGGGGGAGCGGTGAGCAGTTCTTC
-,TRBD1,TRBJ2-7,TRBV10-3,CASQGTGECEQYF,TGTGCCTCCCAAGGAACAGGGGAATGCGAGCAGTACTTC
-,TRBD2,TRBJ2-5,TRBV7-2,CASSLEFWREGSNEQYF,TGTGCCAGCAGCTTAGAATTCTGGCGGGAGGGCAGCAATGAGCAGTACTTC
few,-,TRBJ2-7,TRBV14,CTSSRLWGEQYF,TGTACCAGCAGCCGACTGTGGGGGGAGCAGTACTTC
few,TRBD2,TRBJ2-5,TRBV20-1,CSARSTSGYQETQYF,TGCAGTGCTAGAAGCACTAGCGGGTACCAAGAGACCCAGTACTTC
-,TRBD1,TRBJ1-1,TRBV27,CASGAFTGGAGPFF,TGTGCCAGCGGGGCTTTTACAGGGGGAGCCGGGCCTTTCTTT
-,TRBD1,TRBJ1-2,TRBV12-3/TRBV12-4,CSGNAGQIYGYTF,TGTTCCGGCAACGCGGGACAGATCTATGGCTACACCTTC
few,TRBD1,TRBJ2-1,TRBV13,CASSMGQGKANEQFF,TGTGCCAGCAGCATGGGACAGGGAAAGGCGAATGAGCAGTTCTTC
-,TRBD1,TRBJ2-5,TRBV15,CATSSAGTARETQYF,TGTGCCACCAGCAGCGCCGGGACAGCTCGAGAGACCCAGTACTTC
-,-,TRBJ1-1,TRBV7-6,CASSSRRTQATEAFF,TGTGCCAGCAGCTCAAGACGGACTCAAGCAACTGAAGCTTTCTTT